This T cell receptor (beta chain) was sequenced for a study of T cell repertoires and HLA-DP antigens. Purity of the untouched CD4+ T cells was about 97.7%. As for this clone: What it binds is unknown.

Study outcomes and limitations: Responder cells were total CD4+ cells with a HeLa antigen-presenting system. Against one allele, clones undetected before culture averaged approximately 36%; against the other, 50% to 65%. Pre-culture clonality, about 0.041, was far below sorted CD137+ clonality of 0.3 to 0.45.

Germline CDR1 SGHVS, CDR2 FQNEAQ. V was clipped by 4 bases and J by 3 bases; unmatched bases: 2. The CDR3 consists of 13 residues. The table came from immunoSEQ multiplex PCR; TCRdb's copy has only in-frame clones and leaves some out. Of 75,000 to 90,000 clones listed, roughly nine tenths are singletons. The sequencing sample was made of CD4+ T cells from PBMCs. The TCR originated in a man over 45 in good health and CMV-seronegative. The chain combines TRBV7-8 with TRBJ1-1, with 7 bases fitting TRBD1. CDR3 nucleotides: TGTGCCAGCAGCTCAGACAGGGACACTGAAGCTTTCTTT. Its translation is CASSSDRDTEAFF.